This T cell receptor (beta chain) originates from a study of T cell responses to AZD1222 COVID-19 vaccine. Whole-study results and caveats: The donor cohort was predominantly white British with a female majority, and clonal diversity may have been underestimated. With dominance at 160-218 and 743-854, vaccine-associated CD4 TCRs spanned spike. Vaccination with two AZD1222 doses was followed by a rise in Spike-specific TCR breadth and depth.

V gave up 2 bases and J gave up 5 bases; unmatched junction bases: 6. Germline V gives CDR1 MNHNY, CDR2 SVGAGI (reference sequence). CDR3 length equals 15 residues. To note about this clone: Its antigen is undetermined.

This table comes from immunoSEQ multiplex PCR, and its TCRdb copy is limited to in-frame clones, with some not included. This table has about 110,000 clones, 80% to 95% appearing once. Source: peripheral blood, taken 28 days after the second AZD1222 dose. The chain joins TRBV6-6 to TRBJ2-1; TRBD2 aligns across 7 bases. The TCR comes from an adult who received the AZD1222 COVID-19 vaccine. CDR3 protein: CASSYGGVRNNEQFF. For the CDR3, the DNA is TGTGCCAGCAGTTACGGGGGGGTCAGGAACAATGAGCAGTTCTTC.